These 23 T cell receptor beta chains share one sample of origin, sequenced in a study of CD8 T cells in Susac syndrome. Random hexamers served to reverse transcribe roughly 0.5 to 1 ug RNA. MiXCR, run by TCRdb on the immunoSEQ multiplex PCR reads, gives a single entry per CDR3 protein. The sample contains under 250,000 distinct CDR3 sequences, less than 95% of which appear only once. Sequencing input: CD4+ T cells from PBMCs. The receptor set was obtained from a human donor with Susac syndrome.

V gene TRBV6-6 combines with J gene TRBJ2-7; the D is unclear. The CDR3 is 12 amino acids. The V and J ends lost 5 bases and 5 bases respectively, with 10 bases between them. Germline values: CDR1 MNHNY, CDR2 SVGAGI (reference sequence). The CDR3 region is CASSPGSNEQYF. The CDR3 bases are TGTGCCAGCAGTCCAGGCTCGAACGAGCAGTACTTC.

The chain joins TRBV29-1 to TRBJ2-3; 7 nucleotides agree with TRBD1. The V and J ends lost 5 bases and 4 bases, in that order; junction bases with no gene match: 9. The CDR3 is 14 residues long. Germline CDR1 reads SQVTM; CDR2 reads ANQGSEA. The CDR3 region has the DNA TGCAGCGTTCTGACAGGGTTGGGGGCAGATACGCAGTATTTT. This translates into CSVLTGLGADTQYF.

V and J are TRBV9 and TRBJ2-2, with TRBD1 matching 9 bases. With V trimmed by 4 bases and J by 6 bases, 7 bases remained unmatched. The CDR3 runs 15 residues. Germline V gene lookup returns CDR1 SGDLS and CDR2 YYNGEE. The CDR3 reads CASSLRQGEAGELFF. CDR3 DNA: TGTGCCAGCAGCCTCCGACAGGGGGAGGCCGGGGAGCTGTTTTTT.

This chain joins TRBV29-1 and TRBJ2-2; D is undetermined. In germline, CDR1 is SQVTM, CDR2 ANQGSEA. The CDR3 extends over 12 amino acids. Trimming pared 6 bases from V and 6 bases from J, leaving 11 bases between. The CDR3 DNA follows: TGCAGCGTCTGGGCAGGCTCCGGGGAGCTGTTTTTT. This codes for CSVWAGSGELFF.

The V gene is TRBV5-1, the J gene TRBJ2-5; D unresolved. V was pared by 0 bases and J by 5 bases, with 14 bases between. This CDR3 is built from 15 residues. Germline V lookup: CDR1 SGHRS, CDR2 YFSETQ. CDR3 DNA sequence: TGCGCCAGCAGCTTGGCAGCAGCCGCGTCCGAGACCCAGTACTTC. Translation gives CASSLAAAASETQYF.

This chain links TRBV2 with TRBJ2-3, with unresolved D. Germline CDR1 reads SNHLY; CDR2 reads FYNNEI. This CDR3 contains 11 residues. V was pared by 4 bases and J by 4 bases, with 3 bases between. DNA for the CDR3: TGTGCCAGCAGTGCACCAGATACGCAGTATTTT. Translated, it gives CASSAPDTQYF.

J is TRBJ1-5 and V is TRBV3-1; no definite D call. CDR1 and CDR2 from the germline V gene are LGHDT and YNNKEL (reference sequence). This CDR3 contains 13 residues. V was pared by 4 bases and J by 9 bases, with 13 bases between. The CDR3 protein is CASSRGRSGPQHF. For the CDR3, the DNA is TGTGCCAGCAGCCGCGGACGGTCCGGGCCCCAGCATTTT.

The chain is built from TRBV19 and TRBJ1-5; D is possibly TRBD1 (5 bases). This CDR3 is built from 14 residues. V was cut by 11 bases and J by 2 bases, with 16 bases left in between. Germline CDR1 LNHDA, CDR2 SQIVND (reference sequence). The CDR3 DNA follows: TGTGCCTCGGGGGGGGAGTACCGCAATCAGCCCCAGCATTTT. This codes for CASGGEYRNQPQHF.

The chain has TRBV14 and TRBJ2-6; TRBD2 is a possible D gene (5 bases). Germline CDR1 is SGHDN and CDR2 is FVKESK. Trimming stripped 1 base from V and 0 bases from J, with 19 bases between. CDR3 size: 20 residues. CDR3 coding DNA: TGTGCCAGCAGCCAAGCCCGGATTTCCCTCGGGGTCTCTGGGGCCAACGTCCTGACTTTC. Its translation is CASSQARISLGVSGANVLTF.

V and J are TRBV7-2 and TRBJ2-7; the D gene is possibly TRBD2 (6 bases). Germline CDR1 reads SGHTA; CDR2 reads FQGNSA. The CDR3 length is 12 residues. V lost 4 bases and J lost 4, with 8 bases in between. The CDR3 loop reads CASSWGVYEQYF. CDR3 DNA: TGTGCCAGCAGCTGGGGGGTTTACGAGCAGTACTTC.

V usage is TRBV5-1 and J usage is TRBJ2-7, with D tentatively TRBD2 (5 bases). Germline CDR1 is SGHRS and CDR2 is YFSETQ. The CDR3 is made up of 11 amino acids. Deletions cut 4 bases from V and 9 bases from J, with 11 bases between. Here the CDR3 reads CASSPGDGQYF. The CDR3 DNA is TGCGCCAGCAGCCCCGGGGATGGGCAGTACTTC.

The chain has TRBV6-5 and TRBJ1-5, with D hard to call. Germline V lookup: CDR1 MNHEY, CDR2 SVGAGI. The V end was cut by 0 bases, the J end by 2 bases, with 5 bases between. The CDR3 runs 14 residues. For the CDR3, the DNA is TGTGCCAGCAGTTACTCAGGACGCAATCAGCCCCAGCATTTT. It codes for CASSYSGRNQPQHF.

This clonotype was seen just once. Here the CDR3 reads CASASPRGENQPQHF. The CDR3 DNA reads as TGTGCTAGTGCTTCCCCAAGGGGGGAGAATCAGCCCCAGCATTTT. V and J are TRBV12-5 and TRBJ1-5, with D possibly TRBD1 on 6 matching bases. The CDR3 runs to 15 residues. Germline V gene sequence: CDR1 LGHNT, CDR2 FRNRAP. Deletions cut 7 bases from V and 4 bases from J, with 17 bases between.

This clonotype was detected only once. V and J are TRBV20-1 and TRBJ2-7; 7 nucleotides match TRBD1. V gave up 3 bases and J gave up 6 bases; unmatched junction bases: 11. Germline V lookup: CDR1 DFQATT, CDR2 SNEGSKA (reference sequence). CDR3 size: 14 residues. The CDR3 DNA is TGCAGTGCTAGGGAGACAGGGATGGGAGCCGAGCAGTACTTC. Protein product: CSARETGMGAEQYF.

This chain uses TRBV6-2 or TRBV6-3 with TRBJ1-1; D is possibly TRBD1 (5 bases). Trimming removed 5 bases from V and 2 bases from J, with 18 bases in between. CDR1 is MNHEY and CDR2 is SVGEGT in the germline V gene. CDR3 size: 16 residues. In nucleotides, the CDR3 is TGTGCCAGCAGTGCCCCCCGACCGGGACCCAACACTGAAGCTTTCTTT. Encoded protein: CASSAPRPGPNTEAFF.

This clonotype showed up just a few times. An end of the junction does not agree with germline; a read error may underlie this. V gene TRBV7-7 combines with J gene TRBJ2-7; 8 bases align to TRBD1. Germline V CDR1 and CDR2: SSHAT, FNYEAQ (reference sequence). The CDR3 is 13 residues long. CDR3 nucleotides: TGTGCTAGCAGCGTGGACAGGGAATACGAGCAGTACTTC. It specifies CASSVDREYEQYF.

V and J are TRBV20-1 and TRBJ1-5, with TRBD1 identical over 7 bases. Trimming removed 4 bases from V and 5 bases from J; junction bases left unmatched: 5. The germline V gene encodes CDR1 DFQATT and CDR2 SNEGSKA (reference sequence). The CDR3 spans 13 residues. CDR3 region: CSAKTGWDQPQHF. The CDR3 region has the DNA TGCAGTGCTAAGACAGGGTGGGATCAGCCCCAGCATTTT.

This sequence joins TRBV4-3 and TRBJ2-5; possibly TRBD1 or TRBD2 for D (5 bases each). V dropped 0 bases and J dropped 9 bases, with 11 bases sitting between them. The CDR3 is made up of 13 amino acids. Per germline, CDR1 LGHNA and CDR2 YSLEER. CDR3 sequence reads: CASSQDNRGAQYF. The CDR3 DNA follows: TGCGCCAGCAGCCAAGATAATAGAGGGGCCCAGTACTTC.

The V and J genes are TRBV11-1 and TRBJ2-1; D remains ambiguous. Trimming removed 6 bases from V and 6 bases from J, with 9 bases in between. From germline, CDR1 is SGHAT and CDR2 FQDESV (reference sequence). This CDR3 is built from 12 residues. Here the CDR3 DNA reads TGTGCCAGCAGACAAAGCACCAATGAGCAGTTCTTC. It yields the protein CASRQSTNEQFF.

The chain links TRBV24-1 to TRBJ2-1; the D gene is possibly TRBD1 (5 bases). The V gene's germline CDR1 is KGHDR and CDR2 SFDVKD. This CDR3 region has 12 residues. V gave up 3 bases and J gave up 8 bases, with 7 bases separating them. CDR3: CATSDRGHEQFF. DNA of the CDR3: TGTGCCACCAGTGATAGGGGCCATGAGCAGTTCTTC.

The sample holds one count of this clonotype. This chain connects TRBV30 to TRBJ1-5, with D possibly being TRBD1 (6 bases). Trimming pared 0 bases from V and 6 bases from J, leaving 12 bases between. The length of the CDR3 is 14 residues. Germline V lookup: CDR1 GTSNPN, CDR2 SVGIG (reference sequence). The CDR3 loop is CAWSVRRGGQPQHF. CDR3 in DNA: TGTGCCTGGAGTGTACGCAGGGGTGGTCAGCCCCAGCATTTT.

The gene calls are TRBV10-3 and TRBJ2-3; 9 bases align to TRBD2. The germline gives CDR1 ENHRY, CDR2 SYGVKD. V was pared by 4 bases and J by 1 base, with 9 bases of the junction left unmatched. CDR3 length equals 17 residues. The CDR3 is CAISANSGGRGTDTQYF. In DNA, the CDR3 is TGTGCCATCAGTGCTAATAGCGGGGGACGCGGCACAGATACGCAGTATTTT.

This chain joins TRBV13 and TRBJ1-1; D remains unclear. CDR3 length: 11 residues. The V end was cut by 1 base, the J end by 11 bases, with 8 bases between. CDR1 and CDR2 (germline): PRHDT, FYEKMQ (reference sequence). The CDR3 DNA is TGTGCCAGCAGCTTAGCCGTAGGGGCTTTCTTT. The encoded protein is CASSLAVGAFF.